These T cell receptor beta chains were read from a single sample in a study of cytomegalovirus exposure and HLA in healthy donors. The table came from immunoSEQ multiplex PCR; TCRdb's copy has only in-frame clones and leaves some out. The table records 150,000 to 200,000 clones, over 75% of them present only once. The material sequenced was PBMCs. The receptors shown here come from a woman between 45 and 60 years old in good health and CMV-seronegative. Each CDR3 is given with its conserved first and last residue. A D gene is named only where the DNA matches it firmly. Expanded clones get a size class; other rows say once, few or many, or leave the size out.

j_call v_call d_call clone_size cdr3_aa cdr3_nt
TRBJ2-3 TRBV9 TRBD2 - CASSVSGGGIDTQYF TGTGCCAGCAGCGTTTCGGGCGGGGGGATAGATACGCAGTATTTT
TRBJ2-7 TRBV6-1 TRBD1 - CASSARDRPYEQYF TGTGCCAGCAGTGCCCGGGACAGGCCCTACGAGCAGTACTTC
TRBJ2-1 TRBV7-2 - - CASSLVAGSYNEQFF TGTGCCAGCAGCTTAGTGGCGGGTTCCTACAATGAGCAGTTCTTC
TRBJ2-7 TRBV6-5 - - CASSYGRGSAYEQYF TGTGCCAGCAGTTATGGTAGGGGGAGCGCCTACGAGCAGTACTTC
TRBJ2-5 TRBV29-1 TRBD2 - CSGGGFGETQYF TGCAGCGGGGGGGGTTTCGGGGAGACCCAGTACTTC
TRBJ2-7 TRBV4-1 TRBD2 - CASSQPTSGSYEQYF TGCGCCAGCAGCCAACCTACTAGCGGGAGCTACGAGCAGTACTTC
TRBJ2-7 TRBV9 TRBD2 - CASSAGLAGYEQYF TGTGCCAGCAGCGCAGGACTAGCGGGGTACGAGCAGTACTTC
TRBJ2-3 TRBV28 TRBD2 - CASSRGGGILDAAQYF TGTGCCAGCAGTAGGGGCGGGGGGATCTTAGATGCCGCGCAGTATTTT
TRBJ2-7 TRBV7-9 - - CASSRGGASSYEQYF TGTGCCAGCAGCCGCGGAGGGGCAAGCTCCTACGAGCAGTACTTC
TRBJ2-6 TRBV2 - few CASTFGIAARSGANVLTF TGTGCCAGCACATTCGGGATAGCGGCCCGCTCTGGGGCCAACGTCCTGACTTTC
TRBJ2-2 TRBV19 TRBD1 - CASTGTGGLTGELFF TGTGCCAGTACCGGGACAGGGGGCCTCACCGGGGAGCTGTTTTTT
TRBJ2-7 TRBV28 - - CASSFIHEQYF TGTGCCAGCAGTTTCATCCACGAGCAGTACTTC
TRBJ1-5 TRBV6-1 - - CASSRDTYSNQPQHF TGTGCCAGCAGTCGGGACACTTATAGCAATCAGCCCCAGCATTTT
TRBJ2-7 TRBV7-2 TRBD2 - CASSGGGSYEQYF TGTGCCAGCAGCGGGGGAGGGAGCTACGAGCAGTACTTC
TRBJ2-5 TRBV27 TRBD2 - CASSRTSGSQETQYF TGTGCCAGCTCCCGGACTAGCGGGAGCCAAGAGACCCAGTACTTC
TRBJ1-1 TRBV18 - - CASSPGSRGTEAFF TGTGCCAGCTCACCAGGCTCCAGGGGCACTGAAGCTTTCTTT
TRBJ2-1 TRBV7-2 TRBD1 - CASSYTGVGEQFF TGTGCCAGCAGCTACACAGGGGTTGGTGAGCAGTTCTTC
TRBJ2-7 TRBV13 - - CASSLSQLRYEQYF TGTGCCAGCAGCTTATCACAGCTTCGCTACGAGCAGTACTTC
TRBJ2-5 TRBV5-4 TRBD1 - CASSLGGTGQETQYF TGTGCCAGCAGCTTGGGCGGGACAGGACAAGAGACCCAGTACTTC
TRBJ1-2 TRBV5-6 - - CASSHRTRPYGYTF TGTGCCAGCAGCCACAGGACCCGTCCTTATGGCTACACCTTC
TRBJ2-7 TRBV28 - - CASTWNMGLTVYEQYF TGTGCCAGCACGTGGAACATGGGACTGACTGTCTACGAGCAGTACTTC
TRBJ2-7 TRBV27 TRBD1 - CASSSTGTGMYEQYF TGTGCCAGCAGTTCCACCGGGACAGGGATGTACGAGCAGTACTTC